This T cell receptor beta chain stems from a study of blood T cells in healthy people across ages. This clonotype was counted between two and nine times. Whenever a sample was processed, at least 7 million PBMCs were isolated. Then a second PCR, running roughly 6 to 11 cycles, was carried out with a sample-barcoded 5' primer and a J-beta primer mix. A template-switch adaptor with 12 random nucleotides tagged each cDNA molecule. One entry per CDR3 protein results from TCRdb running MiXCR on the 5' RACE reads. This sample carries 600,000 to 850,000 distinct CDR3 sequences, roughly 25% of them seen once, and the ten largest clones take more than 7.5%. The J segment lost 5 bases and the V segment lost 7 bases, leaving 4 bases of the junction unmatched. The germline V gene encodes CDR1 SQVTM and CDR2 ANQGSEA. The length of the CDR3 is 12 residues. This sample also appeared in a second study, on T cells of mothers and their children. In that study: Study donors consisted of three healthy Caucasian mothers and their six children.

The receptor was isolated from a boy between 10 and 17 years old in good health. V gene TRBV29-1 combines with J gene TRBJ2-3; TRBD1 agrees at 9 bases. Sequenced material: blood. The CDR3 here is CSGRQGGDTQYF. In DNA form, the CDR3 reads TGCAGCGGACGACAGGGGGGAGATACGCAGTATTTT.